The 32 T cell receptor beta chains reported below all come from one sample, sequenced in a study of blood T cell repertoires in COVID-19. This table comes from immunoSEQ multiplex PCR, and its TCRdb copy is limited to in-frame clones, with some not included. The data show fewer than 250,000 clones, approximately 90% seen once. The material sequenced was peripheral blood. These receptors all come from a man in his 70s with acute or convalescent COVID-19.

This chain uses TRBV11-2 with TRBJ2-2; 7 nucleotides line up with TRBD1. The CDR3 consists of 17 residues. Germline V CDR1 and CDR2: SGHAT, FQNNGV. V gave up 2 bases and J gave up 3 bases; unmatched junction bases: 9. CDR3 amino acids: CASSLRGRGIDTGELFF. CDR3 nucleotides: TGTGCCAGCAGCTTAAGAGGCAGGGGGATTGACACCGGGGAGCTGTTTTTT.

The gene calls are TRBV7-8 and TRBJ2-7; 11 positions agree with TRBD2. V lost 4 bases and J lost 1; bases outside the gene matches: 9. The germline CDR1 and CDR2 sequences are SGHVS and FQNEAQ. CDR3 length: 17 residues. The DNA for the CDR3 is TGTGCCAGCAGCTCAATAAAACTAGCGGGAGCGTCCTACGAGCAGTACTTC. Translation gives CASSSIKLAGASYEQYF.

V usage is TRBV15 and J usage is TRBJ2-5; 7 positions agree with TRBD2. This CDR3 contains 15 residues. CDR1 LNHNV and CDR2 YYDKDF come from the germline V gene (reference sequence). V shed 1 base and J 1 base; nucleotides not matched to a gene: 3. The CDR3 DNA reads as TGTGCCACCAGCAGAGCTAGCGGCCCCCAAGAGACCCAGTACTTC. Its protein is CATSRASGPQETQYF.

The rearrangement links TRBV27 to TRBJ2-1, with TRBD2 matching over 13 bases. The CDR3 covers 15 residues. The V gene's germline CDR1 is MNHEY and CDR2 SMNVEV (reference sequence). After removal of 5 bases from V and 6 bases from J, the junction contained 4 bases not matched to a gene. CDR3: CASSTRTSGSNEQFF. The CDR3 coding sequence is TGTGCCAGCAGTACCCGGACTAGCGGGAGCAATGAGCAGTTCTTC.

The chain joins TRBV18 to TRBJ2-3, with D perhaps TRBD2 (6 bases). This CDR3 is built from 15 residues. Germline V gene lookup returns CDR1 KGHSH and CDR2 LQKENI. V gave up 6 bases and J gave up 0 bases, with 13 bases separating them. The CDR3 nucleotides are TGTGCCAGCTCCCCGGCGGGGCCCAGCACAGATACGCAGTATTTT. Translating it yields CASSPAGPSTDTQYF. The full variable domain, rest sourced from reference TRBV18 and TRBJ2-3, is NAGVMQNPRHLVRRRGQEARLRCSPMKGHSHVYWYRQLPEEGLKFMVYLQKENIIDESGMPKERFSAEFPKEGPSILRIQQVVRGDSAAYFCASSPAGPSTDTQYFGPGTRLTVL.

The rearrangement uses TRBV16 and TRBJ1-2, with D unclear. This CDR3 has 14 residues. CDR1 and CDR2 (germline): KGHSY, FQNENV. V lost 2 bases, J lost 6 bases, and 13 bases lay in between. CDR3: CASSQVRMMDGYTF. The CDR3 DNA follows: TGTGCCAGCAGCCAAGTCAGGATGATGGATGGCTACACCTTC.

V is TRBV5-4 and J is TRBJ2-7; 11 positions agree with TRBD2. CDR1 SGHNT and CDR2 YYREEE come from the germline V gene (reference sequence). Germline trimming cut 4 bases from V and 3 bases from J; bases unmatched to any gene: 0. This CDR3 contains 13 residues. The CDR3 here is CASSTSGGYEQYF. The CDR3 DNA is TGTGCCAGCAGCACTAGCGGGGGCTACGAGCAGTACTTC.

This clone has more than one count but fewer than ten. The rearrangement uses TRBV4-3 and TRBJ1-2; a weak D match, TRBD1 (5 bases). This CDR3 is 15 amino acids long. Trimming removed 0 bases at V and 4 bases at J, with 12 bases between. Looked up from germline, CDR1 is LGHNA and CDR2 is YSLEER. The CDR3 nucleotides are TGCGCCAGCAGCCAAGATTTGCAGGGTCTCTATGGCTACACCTTC. Translation gives CASSQDLQGLYGYTF.

J is TRBJ1-2 and V is TRBV5-1; no definite D call. CDR1 is SGHRS and CDR2 is YFSETQ in the germline V gene. The CDR3 covers 14 residues. The V end lost 0 bases, the J end lost 2 bases, and 8 bases lay between the germline ends. In DNA form, the CDR3 reads TGCGCCAGCAGCTTGGCGTCTGTAAACTATGGCTACACCTTC. Amino acids: CASSLASVNYGYTF.

This sequence joins TRBV12-2 and TRBJ1-1. TRBV12-2 is a pseudogene segment. The CDR3 covers 16 residues. CDR3 DNA: TGTGCAAGTCGCTTAGTTACCTGGGAGGGCTGTCCTGAAGCTTTCTTT. Translation gives CASRLVTWEGCPEAFF.

This clone was picked up a small number of times. The chain joins TRBV3-1 (or the pseudogene TRBV3-2) to TRBJ2-1; 10 bases are shared with TRBD1. Germline values: CDR1 LGHDT, CDR2 YNNKEL (reference sequence). This CDR3 has 16 residues. This chain's CDR3 is CALGTGVFGPYNEQFF. CDR3 nucleotides: TGTGCTTTAGGGACAGGGGTGTTCGGCCCGTACAATGAGCAGTTCTTC.

The V gene is TRBV19, the J gene TRBJ1-1; 9 bases map to TRBD1. Germline CDR1 and CDR2: LNHDA and SQIVND (reference sequence). This CDR3 has 14 residues. Trimming at V came to 5 bases and at J to 1 base, leaving 2 bases not matched to a gene. CDR3: CASSPGQGNTEAFF. The CDR3 region has the DNA TGTGCCAGTAGTCCGGGACAGGGGAACACTGAAGCTTTCTTT.

The V gene is TRBV3-1 (or the pseudogene TRBV3-2), the J gene TRBJ1-3; D remains ambiguous. This CDR3 spans 15 amino acids. Germline V gene data show CDR1 as LGHDT and CDR2 as YNNKEL (reference sequence). Trimming shortened V by 0 bases and J by 1 base, and 7 bases separated the two germline ends. CDR3: CASSQEGGSGNTIYF. DNA for the CDR3: TGTGCCAGCAGCCAAGAGGGAGGGTCTGGAAACACCATATATTTT.

This clone has just a few counts. The chain couples TRBV4-1 to TRBJ2-1, with TRBD2 identical over 8 bases. V trimming: 3 bases; J trimming: 3 bases; junction bases outside the gene matches: 7. The CDR3 contains 16 residues. CDR1 and CDR2 (germline): MGHRA, YSYEKL. CDR3 nucleotides: TGCGCCAGCAGCCAGGGTTTAAGCGGGAGCTACAATGAGCAGTTCTTC. Its protein is CASSQGLSGSYNEQFF.

This chain uses TRBV7-9 with TRBJ1-2, with 7 bases identical to TRBD1. Unmatched junction bases numbered 13, after V lost 8 bases and J lost 4 bases. The CDR3 extends over 15 amino acids. From germline, CDR1 is SEHNR and CDR2 FQNEAQ (reference sequence). CDR3 in DNA: TGTGCCAGCGCCCTAAGACAGGGCCAGGGCTATGGCTACACCTTC. Protein product: CASALRQGQGYGYTF.

The gene calls are TRBV5-1 and TRBJ2-2; TRBD2 matches at 10 bases. V shed 6 bases and J 6 bases; nucleotides not matched to a gene: 8. The CDR3 is 15 residues long. Germline-derived CDR1 and CDR2 are SGHRS and YFSETQ. Here the CDR3 reads CASKSSGRTSGELFF. The DNA for the CDR3 is TGCGCCAGCAAATCTAGCGGGAGAACTTCCGGGGAGCTGTTTTTT. Full variable domain (rest looked up from reference TRBV5-1 and TRBJ2-2): KAGVTQTPRYLIKTRGQQVTLSCSPISGHRSVSWYQQTPGQGLQFLFEYFSETQRNKGNFPGRFSGRQFSNSRSEMNVSTLELGDSALYLCASKSSGRTSGELFFGEGSRLTVL.

This chain uses TRBV7-6 with TRBJ1-6; 8 nucleotides agree with TRBD1. This CDR3 has 16 residues. Losses at the gene ends were 5 bases for V and 7 bases for J; bases not matched to a gene: 10. Germline assignment: CDR1 SGHVS and CDR2 FNYEAQ. The CDR3 sequence is CASSTRTGNDNSPLHF. In DNA form, the CDR3 reads TGTGCCAGCAGCACCCGGACAGGGAACGACAATTCACCCCTCCACTTT.

V usage is TRBV9 and J usage is TRBJ2-2; D is unclear. CDR1 and CDR2 from the germline V gene are SGDLS and YYNGEE. The V end lost 2 bases, the J end lost 5 bases, and 4 bases lay between the germline ends. There are 12 residues in the CDR3. In nucleotides, the CDR3 is TGTGCCAGCAGCGTGAGGACCGGGGAGCTGTTTTTT. Its translation is CASSVRTGELFF.

The chain couples TRBV18 to TRBJ2-2, with TRBD1 matching 7 bases. This CDR3 has 16 residues. In germline, CDR1 is KGHSH, CDR2 LQKENI. V dropped 0 bases and J dropped 5; count of bases not matched to a gene: 6. This CDR3 reads CASSPPNRGWTGELFF. Written as DNA, the CDR3 is TGTGCCAGCTCACCACCTAACAGGGGATGGACCGGGGAGCTGTTTTTT.

The J gene is TRBJ2-3, the V gene TRBV7-3, with a possible D match to TRBD1 (5 bases). Germline-derived CDR1 and CDR2 are SGHTA and FQGTGA. This CDR3 spans 15 amino acids. The V and J ends lost 1 base and 1 base respectively, with 9 bases between them. The CDR3: CASSLNQGRTDTQYF. CDR3 DNA sequence: TGTGCCAGCAGCTTAAATCAGGGCCGCACAGATACGCAGTATTTT. The whole variable domain, filled in from reference TRBV7-3 and TRBJ2-3, reads GAGVSQTPSNKVTEKGKYVELRCDPISGHTALYWYRQSLGQGPEFLIYFQGTGAADDSGLPNDRFFAVRPEGSVSTLKIQRTERGDSAVYLCASSLNQGRTDTQYFGPGTRLTVL.

This rearrangement joins TRBV7-8 to TRBJ2-3; 8 bases map to TRBD2. The CDR3 sequence is 16 residues long. The J segment lost 4 bases and the V segment lost 5 bases, leaving 11 bases of the junction unmatched. Per the germline V gene, CDR1 is SGHVS and CDR2 is FQNEAQ. The CDR3 nucleotides are TGTGCCAGCAGCATCCGTCCGGGACTAGGGGCAGATACGCAGTATTTT. Translating it yields CASSIRPGLGADTQYF.

The V and J genes are TRBV2 and TRBJ2-3, with 7 positions matching TRBD1. The CDR3 runs to 16 residues. After removal of 5 bases from V and 3 bases from J, the junction contained 11 bases not matched to a gene. Germline lookup yields CDR1 SNHLY and CDR2 FYNNEI. In DNA form, the CDR3 reads TGTGCCAGCAGTCTTGACCGACAGGGTGTGACAGATACGCAGTATTTT. Its translation: CASSLDRQGVTDTQYF.

CDR3 residues: CASGTSGNEQFF. The CDR3 coding sequence is TGTGCCAGCGGGACTAGCGGCAATGAGCAGTTCTTC. The V and J genes are TRBV7-3 and TRBJ2-1; 11 positions agree with TRBD2. The CDR3 is 12 residues long. Losses at the gene ends were 8 bases for V and 6 bases for J; bases not matched to a gene: 0. Germline V gene sequence: CDR1 SGHTA, CDR2 FQGTGA.

V and J are TRBV27 and TRBJ2-5; 8 nucleotides align to TRBD1. The CDR3 is made up of 15 amino acids. CDR1 and CDR2 from the germline V gene are MNHEY and SMNVEV (reference sequence). V was clipped by 3 bases and J by 10 bases; unmatched bases: 13. DNA of the CDR3: TGTGCCAGCAGTTTTAGCGGCCCCCAGGGGGCCAACCAGTACTTC. This codes for CASSFSGPQGANQYF.

This chain connects TRBV30 to TRBJ2-7; a weak D match, TRBD1 (6 bases). The V end was cut by 1 base, the J end by 4 bases, with 14 bases between. The CDR3 totals 14 residues. Germline CDR1 GTSNPN, CDR2 SVGIG (reference sequence). CDR3 coding DNA: TGTGCCTGGAGTGCTGGGCTAGGGGGTTACGAGCAGTACTTC. Its protein product is CAWSAGLGGYEQYF. Full variable domain (rest looked up from reference TRBV30 and TRBJ2-7): SQTIHQWPATLVQPVGSPLSLECTVEGTSNPNLYWYRQAAGRGLQLLFYSVGIGQISSEVPQNLSASRPQDRQFILSSKKLLLSDSGFYLCAWSAGLGGYEQYFGPGTRLTVT.

The CDR3 protein is CASSIRAGRQNTEAFF. The CDR3 DNA follows: TGTGCCAGTAGTATAAGAGCTGGCCGACAGAACACTGAAGCTTTCTTT. This chain connects TRBV19 to TRBJ1-1; the D is unclear. Germline CDR1 reads LNHDA; CDR2 reads SQIVND (reference sequence). V was cut by 2 bases and J by 1 base, with 14 bases left in between. The CDR3 runs to 16 residues.

This clone appeared a single time. The rearrangement uses TRBV4-1 and TRBJ2-7, with a possible D match to TRBD2 (6 bases). Trimming removed 0 bases at V and 4 bases at J, with 19 bases between. CDR3 length equals 17 residues. Germline CDR1 reads MGHRA; CDR2 reads YSYEKL. The CDR3 DNA reads TGCGCCAGCAGCCAAGAAGAAAGGCCCGGGGGTTCTTACGAGCAGTACTTC. Its translation is CASSQEERPGGSYEQYF.

The J gene is TRBJ2-1, the V gene TRBV7-9, with unresolved D. The CDR3 runs 13 residues. V was pared by 7 bases and J by 5 bases, with 12 bases between. Germline-derived CDR1 and CDR2 are SEHNR and FQNEAQ (reference sequence). The CDR3 nucleotides are TGTGCCAGCAACCCCGACAAGAACAATGAGCAGTTCTTC. It specifies CASNPDKNNEQFF.

The gene calls are TRBV9 and TRBJ2-1, with 7 bases matching TRBD1. CDR1 is SGDLS, CDR2 YYNGEE, per germline. V gave up 0 bases and J gave up 5 bases; unmatched junction bases: 8. The CDR3 runs 16 residues. CDR3 sequence: CASSVGVGTENNEQFF. DNA for the CDR3: TGTGCCAGCAGCGTAGGGGTCGGGACAGAAAACAATGAGCAGTTCTTC. Filled out from reference TRBV9 and TRBJ2-1, the complete variable domain reads DSGVTQTPKHLITATGQRVTLRCSPRSGDLSVYWYQQSLDQGLQFLIQYYNGEERAKGNILERFSAQQFPDLHSELNLSSLELGDSALYFCASSVGVGTENNEQFFGPGTRLTVL.

The gene calls are TRBV14 and TRBJ2-7; 7 bases are shared with TRBD1. Germline V CDR1 and CDR2: SGHDN, FVKESK. V lost 5 bases and J lost 0; bases outside the gene matches: 13. The length of the CDR3 is 17 residues. The CDR3 DNA reads TGTGCCAGCAGCTCCGCCCGAGGGACAGAGAGCTCCTACGAGCAGTACTTC. Amino acids: CASSSARGTESSYEQYF.

This clone was recorded a few times. The chain has TRBV19 and TRBJ2-3; 10 positions match TRBD2. Germline trimming cut 2 bases from V and 4 bases from J; bases unmatched to any gene: 6. The CDR3 contains 16 residues. Germline V gene data show CDR1 as LNHDA and CDR2 as SQIVND (reference sequence). The CDR3 nucleotides read TGTGCCAGTAGTATATCTAGCGGGAGTAGGCCAGATACGCAGTATTTT. Translated, it gives CASSISSGSRPDTQYF.

This chain uses TRBV5-1 with TRBJ2-1, with D uncertain. V was clipped by 0 bases and J by 1 base, with 11 bases between them. Germline V lookup: CDR1 SGHRS, CDR2 YFSETQ. This CDR3 spans 16 amino acids. CDR3 DNA: TGCGCCAGCAGCTTGGCCGTCGAGCCTTCCTACAATGAGCAGTTCTTC. Protein sequence: CASSLAVEPSYNEQFF. Looking up the rest from reference TRBV5-1 and TRBJ2-1 gives the full variable domain: KAGVTQTPRYLIKTRGQQVTLSCSPISGHRSVSWYQQTPGQGLQFLFEYFSETQRNKGNFPGRFSGRQFSNSRSEMNVSTLELGDSALYLCASSLAVEPSYNEQFFGPGTRLTVL.